The clone carrying this TCR beta chain has more than one count but fewer than ten. The sample comes from a study of identical twins. A single record per CDR3 protein comes from TCRdb applying MiXCR to the 5' RACE reads. The sample has around 480,000 distinct CDR3 sequences, 12% to 15% seen once. A further study also used this sample, focusing on yellow fever vaccine responses in identical twins. This second study notes: Twins' vaccine T cell response reportedly gave the appearance of partial convergence and partial personalization.

This clonotype was obtained from a woman under 30 in good health. The sequenced sample consisted of CD4+ T cells sorted from blood.

Here the CDR3 DNA reads TGTGCCATCAGTGAGTCCGGTCTAGCGGGGTCCTACGAGCAGTACTTC. Protein sequence: CAISESGLAGSYEQYF. The rearrangement links TRBV10-3 to TRBJ2-7; the match to TRBD2 covers 9 bases. The CDR3 totals 16 residues. V trimming: 0 bases; J trimming: 1 base; junction bases outside the gene matches: 4. Germline values: CDR1 ENHRY, CDR2 SYGVKD.